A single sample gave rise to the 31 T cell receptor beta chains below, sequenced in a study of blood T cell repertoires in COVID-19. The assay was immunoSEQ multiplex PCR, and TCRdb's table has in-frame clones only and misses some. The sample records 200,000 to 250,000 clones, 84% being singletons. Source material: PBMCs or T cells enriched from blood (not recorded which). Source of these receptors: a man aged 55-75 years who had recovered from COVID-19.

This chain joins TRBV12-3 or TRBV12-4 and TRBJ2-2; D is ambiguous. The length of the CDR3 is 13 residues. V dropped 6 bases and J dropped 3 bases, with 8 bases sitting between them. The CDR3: CASSRHYTGELFF. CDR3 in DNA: TGTGCCAGCAGCAGACACTACACCGGGGAGCTGTTTTTT.

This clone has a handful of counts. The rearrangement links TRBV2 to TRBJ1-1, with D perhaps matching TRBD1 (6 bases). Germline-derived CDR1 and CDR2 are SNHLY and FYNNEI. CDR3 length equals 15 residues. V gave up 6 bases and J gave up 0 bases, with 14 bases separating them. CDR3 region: CASRTPGQLNTEAFF. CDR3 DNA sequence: TGTGCCAGCAGGACCCCAGGACAGTTGAACACTGAAGCTTTCTTT. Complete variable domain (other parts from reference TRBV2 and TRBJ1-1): EPEVTQTPSHQVTQMGQEVILRCVPISNHLYFYWYRQILGQKVEFLVSFYNNEISEKSEIFDDQFSVERPDGSNFTLKIRSTKLEDSAMYFCASRTPGQLNTEAFFGQGTRLTVV.

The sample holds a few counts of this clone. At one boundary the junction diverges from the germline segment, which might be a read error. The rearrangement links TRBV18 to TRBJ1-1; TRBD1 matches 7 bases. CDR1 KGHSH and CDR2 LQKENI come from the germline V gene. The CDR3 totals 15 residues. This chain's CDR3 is CASSPTIQGNPEAFF. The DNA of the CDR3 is TGTGCCAGCTCACCAACCATACAGGGGAACCCTGAAGCTTTCTTT.

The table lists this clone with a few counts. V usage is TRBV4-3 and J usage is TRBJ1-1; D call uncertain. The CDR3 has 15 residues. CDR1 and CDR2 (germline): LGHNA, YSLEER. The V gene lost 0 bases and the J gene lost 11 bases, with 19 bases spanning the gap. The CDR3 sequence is CASSQESRSDRAAFF. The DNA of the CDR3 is TGCGCCAGCAGCCAAGAAAGTCGGAGCGATCGTGCGGCTTTCTTT.

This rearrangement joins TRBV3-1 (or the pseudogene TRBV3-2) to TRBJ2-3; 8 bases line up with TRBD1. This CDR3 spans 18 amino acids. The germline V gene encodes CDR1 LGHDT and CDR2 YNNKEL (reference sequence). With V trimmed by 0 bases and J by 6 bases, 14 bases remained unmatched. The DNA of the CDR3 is TGTGCCAGCAGCCAAGAATACAGGGGACAGGAGGGTAATGATACGCAGTATTTT. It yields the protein CASSQEYRGQEGNDTQYF.

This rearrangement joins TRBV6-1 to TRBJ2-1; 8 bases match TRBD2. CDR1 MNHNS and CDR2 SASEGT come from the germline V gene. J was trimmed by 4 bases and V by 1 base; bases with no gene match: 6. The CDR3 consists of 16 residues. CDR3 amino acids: CASSEGWRGVYNEQFF. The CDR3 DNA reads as TGTGCCAGCAGTGAAGGCTGGCGGGGGGTTTACAATGAGCAGTTCTTC.

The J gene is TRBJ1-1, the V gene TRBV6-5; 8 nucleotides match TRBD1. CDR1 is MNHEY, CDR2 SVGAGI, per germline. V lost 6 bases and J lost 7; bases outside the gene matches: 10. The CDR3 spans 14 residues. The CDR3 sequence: CASRITPGTGEAFF. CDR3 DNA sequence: TGTGCCAGCAGGATAACCCCCGGGACAGGTGAAGCTTTCTTT.

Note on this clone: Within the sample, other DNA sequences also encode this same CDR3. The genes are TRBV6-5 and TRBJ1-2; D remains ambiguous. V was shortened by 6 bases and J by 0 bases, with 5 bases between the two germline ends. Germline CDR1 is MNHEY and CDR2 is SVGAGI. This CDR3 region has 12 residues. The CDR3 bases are TGTGCCAGCAGGAGGGCTAACTATGGCTACACCTTC. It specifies CASRRANYGYTF.

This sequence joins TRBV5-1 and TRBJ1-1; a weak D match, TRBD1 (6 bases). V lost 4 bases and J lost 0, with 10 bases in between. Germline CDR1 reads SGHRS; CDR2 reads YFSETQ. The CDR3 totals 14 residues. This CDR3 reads CASSPTGLNTEAFF. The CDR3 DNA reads TGCGCCAGCAGCCCTACAGGGCTGAACACTGAAGCTTTCTTT.

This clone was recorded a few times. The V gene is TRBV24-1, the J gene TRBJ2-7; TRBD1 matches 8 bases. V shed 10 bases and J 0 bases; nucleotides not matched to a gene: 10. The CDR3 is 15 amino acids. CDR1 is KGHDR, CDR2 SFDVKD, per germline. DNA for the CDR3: TGTGCCACTCAATCCGCCGGGACAGGCTCCTACGAGCAGTACTTC. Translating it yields CATQSAGTGSYEQYF.

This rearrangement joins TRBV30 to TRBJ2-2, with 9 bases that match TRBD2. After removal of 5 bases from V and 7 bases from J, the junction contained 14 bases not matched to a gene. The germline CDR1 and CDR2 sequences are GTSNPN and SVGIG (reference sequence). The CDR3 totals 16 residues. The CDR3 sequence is CAWDRGGGAANGELFF. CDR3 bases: TGTGCCTGGGACCGTGGCGGGGGGGCCGCGAACGGGGAGCTGTTTTTT.

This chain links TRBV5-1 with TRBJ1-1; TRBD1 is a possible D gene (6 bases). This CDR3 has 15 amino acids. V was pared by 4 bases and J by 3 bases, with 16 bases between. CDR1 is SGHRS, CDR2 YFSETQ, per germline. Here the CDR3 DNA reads TGCGCCAGCAGCGTCAGGGGCGGAGGAGACACTGAAGCTTTCTTT. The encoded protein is CASSVRGGGDTEAFF.

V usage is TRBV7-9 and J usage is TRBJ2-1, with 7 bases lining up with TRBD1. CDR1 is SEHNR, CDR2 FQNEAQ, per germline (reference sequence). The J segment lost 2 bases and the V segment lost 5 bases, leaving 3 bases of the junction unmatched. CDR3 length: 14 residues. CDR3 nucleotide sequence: TGTGCCAGCAGCGCCGACAGGGCCTACAATGAGCAGTTCTTC. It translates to CASSADRAYNEQFF.

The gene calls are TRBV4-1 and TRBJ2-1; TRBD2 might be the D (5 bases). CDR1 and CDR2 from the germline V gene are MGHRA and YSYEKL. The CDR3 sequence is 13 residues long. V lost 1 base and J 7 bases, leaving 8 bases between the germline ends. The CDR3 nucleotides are TGCGCCAGCAGCCAAGTGGAGGAAAATGAGCAGTTCTTC. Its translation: CASSQVEENEQFF.

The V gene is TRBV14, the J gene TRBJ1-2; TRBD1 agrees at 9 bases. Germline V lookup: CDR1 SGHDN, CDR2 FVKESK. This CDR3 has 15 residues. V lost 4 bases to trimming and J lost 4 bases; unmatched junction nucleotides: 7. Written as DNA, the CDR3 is TGTGCCAGCAGCCGCGGACAGGGGAAGGCCTATGGCTACACCTTC. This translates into CASSRGQGKAYGYTF.

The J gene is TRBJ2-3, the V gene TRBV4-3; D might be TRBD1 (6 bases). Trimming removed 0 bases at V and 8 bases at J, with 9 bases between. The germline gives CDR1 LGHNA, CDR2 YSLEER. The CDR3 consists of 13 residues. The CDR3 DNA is TGCGCCAGCAGCCAAGACCGAGGGGGTACGCAGTATTTT. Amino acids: CASSQDRGGTQYF.

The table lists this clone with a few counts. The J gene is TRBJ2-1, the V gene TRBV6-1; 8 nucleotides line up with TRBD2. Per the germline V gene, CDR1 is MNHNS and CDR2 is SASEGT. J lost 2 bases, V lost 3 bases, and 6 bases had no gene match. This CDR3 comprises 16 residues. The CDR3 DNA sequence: TGTGCCAGCAGTGAGCGGGGGGTTCCCCCCTACAATGAGCAGTTCTTC. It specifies CASSERGVPPYNEQFF.

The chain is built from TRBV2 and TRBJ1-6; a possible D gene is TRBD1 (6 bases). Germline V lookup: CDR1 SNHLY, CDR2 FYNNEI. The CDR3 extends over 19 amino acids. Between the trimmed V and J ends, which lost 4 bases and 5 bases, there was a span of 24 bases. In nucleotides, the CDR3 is TGTGCCAGCAGTGGCGCGGGGGCGCCGGGTTATCGGGATAATTCACCCCTCCACTTT. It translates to CASSGAGAPGYRDNSPLHF.

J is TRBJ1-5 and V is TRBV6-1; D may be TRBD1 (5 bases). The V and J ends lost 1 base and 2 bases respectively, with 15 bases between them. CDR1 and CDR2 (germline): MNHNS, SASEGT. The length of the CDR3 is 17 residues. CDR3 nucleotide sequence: TGTGCCAGCAGTGAAGGCTGGGGGGGAGTGGGCAATCAGCCCCAGCATTTT. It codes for CASSEGWGGVGNQPQHF.

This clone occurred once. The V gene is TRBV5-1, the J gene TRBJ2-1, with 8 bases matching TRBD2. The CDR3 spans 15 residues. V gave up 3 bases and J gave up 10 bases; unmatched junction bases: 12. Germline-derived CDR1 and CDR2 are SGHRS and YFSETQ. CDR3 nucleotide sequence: TGCGCCAGCAGCTCCGTAAGCGGGGGAGAATTCGAGCAGTTCTTC. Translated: CASSSVSGGEFEQFF.

CDR3 DNA: TGCAGTGCTAGTTTGTCCGGGACAGGGGTCGGGTCTAACTATGGCTACACCTTC. It codes for CSASLSGTGVGSNYGYTF. The rearrangement uses TRBV20-1 and TRBJ1-2, with 10 bases aligning to TRBD1. Germline V CDR1 and CDR2: DFQATT, SNEGSKA (reference sequence). CDR3 length: 18 residues. The trim removed 3 bases at V and 0 bases at J, leaving 13 bases unmatched.

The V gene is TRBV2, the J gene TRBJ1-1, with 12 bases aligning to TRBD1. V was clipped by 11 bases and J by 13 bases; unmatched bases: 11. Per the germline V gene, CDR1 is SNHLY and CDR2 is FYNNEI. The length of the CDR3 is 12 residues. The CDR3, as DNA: TGTGCCTGCTACCGGGACAGGGGGCGGGTTTTCTTT. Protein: CACYRDRGRVFF.

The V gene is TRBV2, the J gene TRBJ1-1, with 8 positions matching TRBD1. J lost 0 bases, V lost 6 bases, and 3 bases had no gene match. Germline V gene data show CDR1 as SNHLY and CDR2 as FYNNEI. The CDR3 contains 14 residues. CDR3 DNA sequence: TGTGCCAGCAGGGAGACAGGGGTGAACACTGAAGCTTTCTTT. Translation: CASRETGVNTEAFF. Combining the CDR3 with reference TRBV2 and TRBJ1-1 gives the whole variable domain EPEVTQTPSHQVTQMGQEVILRCVPISNHLYFYWYRQILGQKVEFLVSFYNNEISEKSEIFDDQFSVERPDGSNFTLKIRSTKLEDSAMYFCASRETGVNTEAFFGQGTRLTVV.

The CDR3 protein is CASSPNRGQGPQHF. The CDR3 DNA is TGTGCCAGTAGTCCCAACAGGGGGCAGGGGCCCCAGCATTTT. The J gene is TRBJ1-5, the V gene TRBV19; 9 positions match TRBD1. CDR3 length equals 14 residues. Germline-derived CDR1 and CDR2 are LNHDA and SQIVND (reference sequence). V shed 5 bases and J 9 bases; nucleotides not matched to a gene: 8.

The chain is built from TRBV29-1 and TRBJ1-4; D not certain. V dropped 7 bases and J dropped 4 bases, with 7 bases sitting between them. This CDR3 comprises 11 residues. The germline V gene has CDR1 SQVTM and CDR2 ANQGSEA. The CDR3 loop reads CSAQDNEKLFF. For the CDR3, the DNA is TGCAGCGCCCAGGATAATGAAAAACTGTTTTTT.

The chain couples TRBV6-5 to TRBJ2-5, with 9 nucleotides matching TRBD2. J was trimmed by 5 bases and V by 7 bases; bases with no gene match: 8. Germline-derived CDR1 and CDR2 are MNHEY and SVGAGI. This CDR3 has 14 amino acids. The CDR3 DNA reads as TGTGCCAGCAACGGCGGGGGGGCTTGGGAGACCCAGTACTTC. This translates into CASNGGGAWETQYF.

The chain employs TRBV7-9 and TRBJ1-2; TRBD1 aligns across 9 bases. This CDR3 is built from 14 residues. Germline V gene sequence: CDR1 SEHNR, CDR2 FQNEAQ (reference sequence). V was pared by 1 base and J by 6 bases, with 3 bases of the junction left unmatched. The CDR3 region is CASSLERTGDGYTF. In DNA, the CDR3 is TGTGCCAGCAGCTTAGAAAGGACAGGGGATGGCTACACCTTC.

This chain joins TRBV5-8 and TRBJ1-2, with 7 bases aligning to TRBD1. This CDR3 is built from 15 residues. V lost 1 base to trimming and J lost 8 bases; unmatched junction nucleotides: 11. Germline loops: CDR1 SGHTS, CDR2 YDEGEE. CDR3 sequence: CASSLFKTGLRGYTF. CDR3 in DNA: TGTGCCAGCAGCTTGTTTAAGACAGGGCTTCGGGGCTACACCTTC.

CDR3 DNA sequence: TGCAGTGCTAGTGAGGCAGGGCGTGAAAAACTGTTTTTT. It codes for CSASEAGREKLFF. The chain employs TRBV20-1 and TRBJ1-4; tentatively, D is TRBD1 (5 bases). This CDR3 is 13 amino acids long. V gave up 3 bases and J gave up 7 bases, with 12 bases separating them. Germline-derived CDR1 and CDR2 are DFQATT and SNEGSKA (reference sequence).

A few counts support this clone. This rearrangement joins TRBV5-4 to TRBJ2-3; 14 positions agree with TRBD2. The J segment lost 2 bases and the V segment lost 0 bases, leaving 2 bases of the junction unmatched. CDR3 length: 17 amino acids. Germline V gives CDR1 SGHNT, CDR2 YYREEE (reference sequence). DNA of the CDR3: TGTGCCAGCAGCTTGGGGACTAGCGGGGGGATCACAGATACGCAGTATTTT. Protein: CASSLGTSGGITDTQYF.

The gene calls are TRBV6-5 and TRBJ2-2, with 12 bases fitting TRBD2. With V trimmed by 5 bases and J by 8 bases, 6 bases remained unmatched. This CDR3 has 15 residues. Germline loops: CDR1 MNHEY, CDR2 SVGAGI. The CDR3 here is CASSRLAGAEGELFF. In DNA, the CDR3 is TGTGCCAGCAGTCGACTAGCGGGGGCCGAAGGGGAGCTGTTTTTT.